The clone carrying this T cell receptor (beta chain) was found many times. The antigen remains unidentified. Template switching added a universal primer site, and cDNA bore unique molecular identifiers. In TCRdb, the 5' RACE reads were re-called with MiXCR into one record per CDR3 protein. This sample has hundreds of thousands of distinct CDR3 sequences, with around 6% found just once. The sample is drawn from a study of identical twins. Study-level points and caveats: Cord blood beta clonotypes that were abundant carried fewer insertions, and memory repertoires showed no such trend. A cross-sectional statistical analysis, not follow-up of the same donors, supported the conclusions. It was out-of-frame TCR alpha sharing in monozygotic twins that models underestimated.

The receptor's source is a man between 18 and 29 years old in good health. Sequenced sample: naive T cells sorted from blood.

In DNA, the CDR3 is TGCGCCAGCAGCTTGGGGACAGGGGGCAAAGGTCAGCCCCAGCATTTT. It specifies CASSLGTGGKGQPQHF. This chain connects TRBV5-1 to TRBJ1-5; 11 bases line up with TRBD1. Germline values: CDR1 SGHRS, CDR2 YFSETQ. The CDR3 totals 16 residues. V was pared by 0 bases and J by 6 bases, with 5 bases of the junction left unmatched.